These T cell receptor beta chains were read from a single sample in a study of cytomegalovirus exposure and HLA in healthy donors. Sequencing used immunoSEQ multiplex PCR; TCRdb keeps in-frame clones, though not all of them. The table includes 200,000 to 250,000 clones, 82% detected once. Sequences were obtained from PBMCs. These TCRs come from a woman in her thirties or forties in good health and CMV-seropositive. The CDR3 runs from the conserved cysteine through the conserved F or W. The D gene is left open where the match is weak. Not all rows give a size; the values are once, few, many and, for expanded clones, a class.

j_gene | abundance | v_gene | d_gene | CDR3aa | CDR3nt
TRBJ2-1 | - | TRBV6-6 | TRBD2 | CASSKGLAGGPDEQFF | TGTGCCAGCAGTAAAGGACTAGCGGGAGGGCCCGATGAGCAGTTCTTC
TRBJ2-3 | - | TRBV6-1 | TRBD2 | CASSEELAGGGNTQYF | TGTGCCAGCAGTGAGGAACTAGCGGGGGGCGGGAATACGCAGTATTTT
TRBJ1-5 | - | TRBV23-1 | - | CASSQWSGGYSNQPQHF | TGCGCCAGCAGTCAATGGTCGGGGGGTTATAGCAATCAGCCCCAGCATTTT
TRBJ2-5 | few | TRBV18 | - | CASSLGGGQETQYF | TGTGCCAGCTCACTCGGCGGCGGCCAAGAGACCCAGTACTTC
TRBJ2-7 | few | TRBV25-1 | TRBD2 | CASSATSGGGGEQYF | TGTGCCAGCAGTGCAACTAGCGGGGGTGGGGGCGAGCAGTACTTC
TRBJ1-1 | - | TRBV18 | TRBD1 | CASSPLGQGNTEAFF | TGTGCCAGCTCACCCCTTGGACAGGGGAACACTGAAGCTTTCTTT
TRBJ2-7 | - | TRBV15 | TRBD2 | CATSRGRTSDYEQYF | TGTGCCACCAGCAGAGGTAGGACTAGTGATTACGAGCAGTACTTC
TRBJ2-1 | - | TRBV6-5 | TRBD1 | CASSYSVDRAYNEQFF | TGTGCCAGCAGTTACTCCGTGGACAGGGCCTACAATGAGCAGTTCTTC
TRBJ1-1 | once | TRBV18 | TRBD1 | CASSPRTGLVSTEAFF | TGTGCCAGCTCACCACGGACAGGGTTGGTGAGCACTGAAGCTTTCTTT
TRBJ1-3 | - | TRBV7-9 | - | CASSFGRSGNTIYF | TGTGCCAGCAGCTTCGGTCGCTCTGGAAACACCATATATTTT
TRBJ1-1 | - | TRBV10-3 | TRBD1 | CAIRDRVFAEAFF | TGTGCCATCCGGGACAGGGTGTTCGCTGAAGCTTTCTTT
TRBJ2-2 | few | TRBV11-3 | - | CASSKLGAAAGELFF | TGTGCCAGCAGCAAATTGGGAGCTGCAGCCGGGGAGCTGTTTTTT
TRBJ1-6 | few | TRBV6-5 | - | CASSYEGGTYSPLHF | TGTGCCAGCAGTTACGAGGGCGGTACCTATTCACCCCTCCACTTT
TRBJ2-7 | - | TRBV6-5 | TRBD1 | CASSSGDREADEQYF | TGTGCCAGCAGTTCGGGGGACAGGGAGGCGGACGAGCAGTACTTC
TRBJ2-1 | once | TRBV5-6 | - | CASSVQGGKQFF | TGTGCCAGCAGCGTCCAGGGGGGAAAGCAGTTCTTC
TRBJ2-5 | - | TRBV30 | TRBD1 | CAWRRKTGGLIQETQYF | TGTGCCTGGAGACGAAAGACAGGGGGACTAATCCAAGAGACCCAGTACTTC
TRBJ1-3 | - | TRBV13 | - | CASSPGAGAGNTIYF | TGTGCCAGCAGCCCTGGGGCAGGGGCCGGAAACACCATATATTTT
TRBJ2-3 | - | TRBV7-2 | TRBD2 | CASSRASGNTDTQYF | TGTGCCAGCAGCCGAGCTAGCGGGAATACAGATACGCAGTATTTT
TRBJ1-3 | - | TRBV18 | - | CASSPRPMEGNTIYF | TGTGCCAGCTCACCTCGGCCGATGGAGGGAAACACCATATATTTT
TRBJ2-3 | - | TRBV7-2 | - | CASSSSRRTDTQYF | TGTGCCAGCAGCTCTAGCAGACGCACAGATACGCAGTATTTT
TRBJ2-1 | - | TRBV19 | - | CASSIGGTSTYNEQFF | TGTGCCAGTAGTATAGGCGGCACTTCTACCTACAATGAGCAGTTCTTC
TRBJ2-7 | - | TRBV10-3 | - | CAISEGSSDEQYF | TGTGCCATCAGTGAGGGGAGCTCGGACGAGCAGTACTTC